The 8 T cell receptor beta chains presented below share a single source sample, sequenced in a study of blood T cell repertoires in COVID-19. Repertoires were generated with immunoSEQ multiplex PCR, while TCRdb's copy carries only in-frame clones and drops some. The data show around 87,000 clones, 77% seen once. Sequenced sample: peripheral blood. Source of these receptors: a woman older than 75 with acute or convalescent COVID-19.

This chain connects TRBV18 to TRBJ1-2; 10 bases map to TRBD1. The ends lost 4 bases at V and 2 bases at J; junction bases unmatched: 10. The germline V gene has CDR1 KGHSH and CDR2 LQKENI. The CDR3 spans 17 residues. CDR3 region: CASSLNAGTGVNYGYTF. The CDR3 coding sequence is TGTGCCAGCTCACTCAATGCCGGGACAGGGGTAAACTATGGCTACACCTTC.

This chain joins TRBV4-2 and TRBJ2-7, with a weak D call TRBD2 (6 bases). CDR3 size: 15 residues. Germline V gives CDR1 LGHNA, CDR2 YNFKEQ. Trimming cost V 0 bases and J 4 bases, with 13 bases left between them. The CDR3 nucleotides are TGTGCCAGCAGCCAAGATCAGCAGGGAGGTTACGAGCAGTACTTC. It yields the protein CASSQDQQGGYEQYF.

The CDR3 nucleotides read TGTGCCAGCAGTTATCAGGTACCGGTGCGGGACAATGAGCAGTTCTTC. Translation: CASSYQVPVRDNEQFF. V usage is TRBV6-5 and J usage is TRBJ2-1; TRBD2 might be the D (5 bases). V lost 3 bases and J 5 bases, leaving 17 bases between the germline ends. The CDR3 length is 16 residues. Germline values: CDR1 MNHEY, CDR2 SVGAGI.

This clone was seen just once. The V gene is TRBV7-9, the J gene TRBJ1-4; D gene ambiguous. CDR3 length: 12 residues. Trimming cost V 7 bases and J 7 bases, with 10 bases left between them. Germline V gives CDR1 SEHNR, CDR2 FQNEAQ (reference sequence). The CDR3: CASNGGSEKLFF. In DNA, the CDR3 is TGTGCCAGCAACGGCGGTAGTGAAAAACTGTTTTTT.

The chain has TRBV28 and TRBJ2-7; 7 bases match TRBD1. With V trimmed by 6 bases and J by 0 bases, 2 bases remained unmatched. The CDR3 runs 13 residues. Germline lookup yields CDR1 MDHEN and CDR2 SYDVKM. In DNA form, the CDR3 reads TGTGCCAGCAGGGGACAGAACTCCTACGAGCAGTACTTC. Amino acid sequence: CASRGQNSYEQYF.

V is TRBV27 and J is TRBJ1-1; D gene unclear. The CDR3 has 14 residues. Germline V lookup: CDR1 MNHEY, CDR2 SMNVEV (reference sequence). The ends were cut back, 10 bases at V and 1 base at J, with 16 bases in the middle. The CDR3 protein is CATQTLRGNTEAFF. The CDR3 DNA is TGTGCCACCCAAACCCTTCGGGGGAACACTGAAGCTTTCTTT.

The rearrangement joins TRBV6-5 to TRBJ1-1; D is perhaps TRBD1 (5 bases). Germline V gives CDR1 MNHEY, CDR2 SVGAGI. V was pared by 8 bases and J by 3 bases, with 16 bases between. This CDR3 is 14 amino acids long. The CDR3 coding sequence is TGTGCCAGCGGTTTGAGGGGAGGAGACACTGAAGCTTTCTTT. This gives the protein CASGLRGGDTEAFF.

This clone came up once. This chain links TRBV2 with TRBJ1-2; no firm D call. In germline, CDR1 is SNHLY, CDR2 FYNNEI. The CDR3 spans 15 residues. The V end was cut by 6 bases, the J end by 1 base, with 15 bases between. DNA for the CDR3: TGTGCCAGCAGCCGAACACGGAGTTTTAACTATGGCTACACCTTC. Its translation is CASSRTRSFNYGYTF. The whole variable domain, remainder taken from reference TRBV2 and TRBJ1-2, is EPEVTQTPSHQVTQMGQEVILRCVPISNHLYFYWYRQILGQKVEFLVSFYNNEISEKSEIFDDQFSVERPDGSNFTLKIRSTKLEDSAMYFCASSRTRSFNYGYTFGSGTRLTVV.